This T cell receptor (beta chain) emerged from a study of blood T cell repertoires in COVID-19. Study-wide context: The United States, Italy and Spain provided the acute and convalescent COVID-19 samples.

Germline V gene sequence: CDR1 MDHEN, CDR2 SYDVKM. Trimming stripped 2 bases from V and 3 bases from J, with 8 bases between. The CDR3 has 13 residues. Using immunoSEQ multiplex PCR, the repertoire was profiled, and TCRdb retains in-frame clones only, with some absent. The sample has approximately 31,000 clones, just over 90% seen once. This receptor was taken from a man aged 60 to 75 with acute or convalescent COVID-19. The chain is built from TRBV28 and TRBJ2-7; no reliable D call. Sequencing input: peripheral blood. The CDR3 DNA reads TGTGCCAGCAGTTTACCTCACAGCTACGAGCAGTACTTC. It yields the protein CASSLPHSYEQYF.